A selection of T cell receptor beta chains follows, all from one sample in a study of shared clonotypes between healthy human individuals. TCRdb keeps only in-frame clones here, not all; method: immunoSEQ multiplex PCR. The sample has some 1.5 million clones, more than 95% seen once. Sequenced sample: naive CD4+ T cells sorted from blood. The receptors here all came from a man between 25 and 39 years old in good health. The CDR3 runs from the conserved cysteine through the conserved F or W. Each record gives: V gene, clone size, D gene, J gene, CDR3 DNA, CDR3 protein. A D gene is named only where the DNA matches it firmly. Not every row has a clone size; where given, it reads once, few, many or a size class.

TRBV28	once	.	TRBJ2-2	TGTGCCAGCAGTTCCGGGATCACCGGGGAGCTGTTTTTT	CASSSGITGELFF
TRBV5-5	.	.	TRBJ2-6	TGTGCCAGCAGCCAATTCGGGTTGGGCCCAGCTGGGGCCAACGTCCTGACTTTC	CASSQFGLGPAGANVLTF
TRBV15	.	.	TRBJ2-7	TGTGCCACCAGCAGGGGAGCGAGGGGACTGGGGGAGCAGTACTTC	CATSRGARGLGEQYF
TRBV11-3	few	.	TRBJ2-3	TGTGCCAGCAGCTTCGGCGGGCTCACAGATACGCAGTATTTT	CASSFGGLTDTQYF
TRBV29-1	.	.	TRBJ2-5	TGCAGCGTTGCTACGGGCCGGGAGACCCAGTACTTC	CSVATGRETQYF
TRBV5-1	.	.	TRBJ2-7	TGCGCCAGCAGCAAGGACCCTGACTCCTACGAGCAGTACTTC	CASSKDPDSYEQYF
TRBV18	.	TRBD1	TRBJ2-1	TGTGCCAGCTCACCCCCGGGACAGGGTCGGAATGAGCAGTTCTTC	CASSPPGQGRNEQFF
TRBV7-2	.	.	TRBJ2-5	TGTGCCAGCAGCCCGACTTTTGACGCAGAGACCCAGTACTTC	CASSPTFDAETQYF
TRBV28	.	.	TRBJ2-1	TGTGCCAGCAGTTCCGGGCAGGGTTTGGGGTACAATGAGCAGTTCTTC	CASSSGQGLGYNEQFF
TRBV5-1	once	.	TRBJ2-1	TGCGCCAGCAGCTTGGCGGGACTGGGGTCTTACAATGAGCAGTTCTTC	CASSLAGLGSYNEQFF
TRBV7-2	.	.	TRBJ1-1	TGTGCCAGCAGCCGAGCAGGGAGGGGAGCTTTCTTT	CASSRAGRGAFF
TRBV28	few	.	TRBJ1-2	TGTGCCAGCAGTCCACGGGGAACTGCTAACTATGGCTACACCTTC	CASSPRGTANYGYTF
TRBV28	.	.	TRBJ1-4	TGTGCCAGCAGTTTATCCGGGGCAACTGAAAAACTGTTTTTT	CASSLSGATEKLFF
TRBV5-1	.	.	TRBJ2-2	TGCGCCAGCAGCTTGGATTCGCCAGTCACCGGGGAGCTGTTTTTT	CASSLDSPVTGELFF
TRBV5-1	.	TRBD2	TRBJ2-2	TGCGCCAGCAGTCATCAGGGGCAGGGACTAGCGGGCGTCGGGGAGCTGTTTTTT	CASSHQGQGLAGVGELFF
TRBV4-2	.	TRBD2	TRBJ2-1	TGTGCCAGCAGCCAAGTCGGAAAGCGGGGGAGCTCCTACAATGAGCAGTTCTTC	CASSQVGKRGSSYNEQFF
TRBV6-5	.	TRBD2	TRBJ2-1	TGTGCCAGCAGTTCAGGGACTACATACAATGAGCAGTTCTTC	CASSSGTTYNEQFF
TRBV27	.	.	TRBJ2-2	TGTGCCAGCAGTTTTAGAAGGGCCGGGACAACTAACACCGGGGAGCTGTTTTTT	CASSFRRAGTTNTGELFF
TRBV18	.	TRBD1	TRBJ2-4	TGTGCCAGCTCACGAGGAGGGACAGGGGAAAACATTCAGTACTTC	CASSRGGTGENIQYF
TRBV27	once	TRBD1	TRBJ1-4	TGTGCCAGCAGTCAGGACAGGGGGCGCGGTGAAAAACTGTTTTTT	CASSQDRGRGEKLFF
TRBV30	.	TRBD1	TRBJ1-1	TGTGCCTCAGGGGGCTCGATGAACACTGAAGCTTTCTTT	CASGGSMNTEAFF
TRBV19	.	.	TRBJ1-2	TGTGCCAGTAGCCCCAGGGGCTATGGCTACACCTTC	CASSPRGYGYTF
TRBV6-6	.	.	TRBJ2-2	TGTGCCAGCACTCGAGGGGCCGGGGAGCTGTTTTTT	CASTRGAGELFF
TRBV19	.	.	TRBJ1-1	TGTGCCAGTAGTATCTATACAGGCTGGGGGAACACTGAAGCTTTCTTT	CASSIYTGWGNTEAFF
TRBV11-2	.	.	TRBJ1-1	TGTGCCAGCAGCTTAAAGAATGAAGCTTTCTTT	CASSLKNEAFF
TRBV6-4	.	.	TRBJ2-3	TGTGCCAGCAGTGACTCGATCGCAGATACGCAGTATTTT	CASSDSIADTQYF
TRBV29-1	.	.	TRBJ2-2	TGCAGCGTTGTTTGGGTCCGAGGGACTTCCGGGGAGCTGTTTTTT	CSVVWVRGTSGELFF
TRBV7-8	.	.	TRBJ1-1	TGTGCCAGCAGCCGAGTCCGACAAGCTGAAGCTTTCTTT	CASSRVRQAEAFF
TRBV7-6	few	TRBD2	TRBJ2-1	TGTGCCAGCAGCTTACTAGCGGGAGTTGAGCAGTTCTTC	CASSLLAGVEQFF
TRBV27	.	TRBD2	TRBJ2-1	TGTGCCAGCATGGAGCGGGAGGCATACAATGAGCAGTTCTTC	CASMEREAYNEQFF
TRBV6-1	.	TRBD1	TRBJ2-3	TGTGCCAGCAGTGAAAGGACAGGGTATGCAGATACGCAGTATTTT	CASSERTGYADTQYF
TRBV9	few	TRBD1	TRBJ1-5	TGTGCCAGCAGCGTGACAGGGAAGGAGCAGCCCCAGCATTTT	CASSVTGKEQPQHF
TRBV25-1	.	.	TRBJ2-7	TGTGCCAGCAGTGGGTCGGGAATTCAGTACGAGCAGTACTTC	CASSGSGIQYEQYF
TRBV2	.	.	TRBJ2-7	TGTGCCAGCAGTGAAGGTTCTAACCCCCACGAGCAGTACTTC	CASSEGSNPHEQYF
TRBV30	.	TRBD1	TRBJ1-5	TGTGCCTGGAGCAGCGGGACAGGGGGACGGCAGCCCCAGCATTTT	CAWSSGTGGRQPQHF
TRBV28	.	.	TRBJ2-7	TGTGCCAGCAACGAATTGGGGGGGCCGCCGACCTACGAGCAGTACTTC	CASNELGGPPTYEQYF
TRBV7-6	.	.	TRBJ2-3	TGTGCCAGCAGCCCACTAGCTTCCACAGATACGCAGTATTTT	CASSPLASTDTQYF
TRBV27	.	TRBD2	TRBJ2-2	TGTGCCAGCAGAACTTGGGGGAGGCGTACTAGCGGGAGTCCCGGGGAGCTGTTTTTT	CASRTWGRRTSGSPGELFF
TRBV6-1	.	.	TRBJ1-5	TGTGCCAGCAGGTACAACAATCAGCCCCAGCATTTT	CASRYNNQPQHF
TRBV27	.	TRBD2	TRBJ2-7	TGTGCCAGCAGTTCACTAGCGGGATTCTCCGAGCAGTACTTC	CASSSLAGFSEQYF
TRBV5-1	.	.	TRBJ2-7	TGCGCCAGCAGCTTGGGGAGGGGAACCTCCGAGCAGTACTTC	CASSLGRGTSEQYF
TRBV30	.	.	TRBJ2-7	TGTGCCTGGAGTGTACACAGTAGCTCCTACGAGCAGTACTTC	CAWSVHSSSYEQYF
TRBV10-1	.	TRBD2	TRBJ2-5	TGCGCCAGCAGTCTTTCACTAGCGGGAGGTGCGGAGACCCAGTACTTC	CASSLSLAGGAETQYF
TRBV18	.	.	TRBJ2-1	TGTGCCAGCTCACCATGGCCAGCTTCTAGCTCCTACAATGAGCAGTTCTTC	CASSPWPASSSYNEQFF
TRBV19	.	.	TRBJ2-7	TGTGCCAGTAGTATAGCTTCGGGGATTTCGGGCGAGCAGTACTTC	CASSIASGISGEQYF
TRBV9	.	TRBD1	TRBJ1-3	TGTGCCAGCAGCGTCTTTGGGACAGGCCCTAGAAACACCATATATTTT	CASSVFGTGPRNTIYF
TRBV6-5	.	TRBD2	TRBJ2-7	TGTGCCAGCAGTCCGGTAACCGGGACTAGAGGAGAGCAGTACTTC	CASSPVTGTRGEQYF
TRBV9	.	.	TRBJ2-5	TGTGCCGACTCGGAGACCCAGTACTTC	CADSETQYF
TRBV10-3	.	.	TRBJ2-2	TGTGCCATCAGTGAATTTCTCCCCGGGGAGCTGTTTTTT	CAISEFLPGELFF
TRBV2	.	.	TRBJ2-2	TGTGCCAGCAGTGTACTAGCAGGGGGGGCCACCGGGGAGCTGTTTTTT	CASSVLAGGATGELFF
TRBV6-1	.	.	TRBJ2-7	TGTGCCAGCAGGCTCGCGGACCGCGCCTACGAGCAGTACTTC	CASRLADRAYEQYF
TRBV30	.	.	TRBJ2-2	TGTGCCTGGAGTGTAAGAGTGGGGACTGTACTTTTTTTT	CAWSVRVGTVLFF
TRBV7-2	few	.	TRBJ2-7	TGTGCCAGCAGCTTGCGGGGCTACGAGCAGTACTTC	CASSLRGYEQYF